This TCR beta chain was sequenced in a study of OX40 agonist ivuxolimab in advanced cancers. Study as a whole: Hepatocellular carcinoma, melanoma, renal cell or head and neck cancer occurred in dose-escalation patients. Around 40% of patients had received prior checkpoint inhibitor therapy.

Trimming cost V 3 bases and J 4 bases; bases outside gene matches: 8. CDR3 length: 16 residues. From germline, CDR1 is MDHEN and CDR2 SYDVKM. Using immunoSEQ multiplex PCR, the repertoire was profiled, and TCRdb retains in-frame clones only, with some absent. The sample shows tens of thousands of clones, 70% to 90% of them seen only once. The sample here was CD4+ or CD8+ T cells sorted from blood, taken in a trial of the OX40 agonist ivuxolimab. The clonotype was recovered from an adult with an advanced solid tumor such as melanoma, head and neck, liver or kidney cancer. The chain has TRBV28 and TRBJ1-5; 8 positions match TRBD1. The CDR3 nucleotides are TGTGCCAGCAGTTTGCGGCGACAGGGGCGGAATCAGCCCCAGCATTTT. Protein sequence: CASSLRRQGRNQPQHF.